This note documents a single TCR beta chain sequence. These data originate in a study of T cell responses to AZD1222 COVID-19 vaccine. V lost 1 base and J 6 bases, leaving 13 bases between the germline ends. The CDR3 has 15 residues. CDR1 is MGHRA, CDR2 YSYEKL, per germline. Profiled with immunoSEQ multiplex PCR; TCRdb holds only in-frame clones, not every one. The sample records 150,000 to 200,000 clones, 90% being singletons. This TCR came from an adult in good health. The rearrangement links TRBV4-1 to TRBJ2-1, with D possibly TRBD2 on 5 matching bases. The sequences come from peripheral blood, collected on day 0 of AZD1222 vaccination. The CDR3 DNA follows: TGCGCCAGCAGCCAAGGGCGGGCCGTCGTCAATGAGCAGTTCTTC. Translated, it gives CASSQGRAVVNEQFF.